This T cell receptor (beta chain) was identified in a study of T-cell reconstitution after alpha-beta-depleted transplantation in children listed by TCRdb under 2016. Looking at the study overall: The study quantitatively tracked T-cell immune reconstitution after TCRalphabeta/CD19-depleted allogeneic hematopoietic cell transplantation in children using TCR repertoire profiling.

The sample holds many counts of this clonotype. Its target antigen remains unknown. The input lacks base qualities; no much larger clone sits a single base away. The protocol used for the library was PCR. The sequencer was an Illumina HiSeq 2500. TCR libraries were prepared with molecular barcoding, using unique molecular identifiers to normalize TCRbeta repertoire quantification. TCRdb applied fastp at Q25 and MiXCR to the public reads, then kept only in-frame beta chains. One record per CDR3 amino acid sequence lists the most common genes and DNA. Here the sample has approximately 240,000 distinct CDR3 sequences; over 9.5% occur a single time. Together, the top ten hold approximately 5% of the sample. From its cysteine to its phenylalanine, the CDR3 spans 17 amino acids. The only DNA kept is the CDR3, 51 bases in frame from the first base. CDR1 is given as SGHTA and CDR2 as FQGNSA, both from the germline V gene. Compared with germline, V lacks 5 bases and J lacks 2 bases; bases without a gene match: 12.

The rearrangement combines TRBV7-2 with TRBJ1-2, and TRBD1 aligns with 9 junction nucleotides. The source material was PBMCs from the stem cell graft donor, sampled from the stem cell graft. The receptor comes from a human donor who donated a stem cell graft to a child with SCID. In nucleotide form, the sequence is TGTGCCAGCAGCCCTCAGACAGGGGGTCGGGTCAACTATGGCTACACCTTC. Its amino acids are CASSPQTGGRVNYGYTF.